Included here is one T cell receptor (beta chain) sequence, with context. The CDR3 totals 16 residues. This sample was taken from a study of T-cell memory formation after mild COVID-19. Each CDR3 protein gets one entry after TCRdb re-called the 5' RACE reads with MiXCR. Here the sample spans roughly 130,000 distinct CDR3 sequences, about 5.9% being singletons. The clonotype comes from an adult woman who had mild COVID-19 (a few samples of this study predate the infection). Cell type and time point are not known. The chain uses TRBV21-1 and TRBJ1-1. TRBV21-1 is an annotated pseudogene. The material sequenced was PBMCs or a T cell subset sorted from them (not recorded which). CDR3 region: CASSKAGQSGSTEAFF. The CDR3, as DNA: TGTGCCAGCAGCAAAGCGGGCCAATCAGGGAGCACTGAAGCTTTCTTT.